The T cell receptor beta chain under discussion was sequenced for a study of blood T cells in healthy people across ages. For the second PCR, which ran for about 7 to 11 cycles, a sample-barcoded 5' primer and a J-beta primer mix were used. One entry per CDR3 protein results from TCRdb running MiXCR on the 5' RACE reads. The sample has under 2,000,000 distinct CDR3 sequences; roughly 49% are singletons. Regarding the study as a whole: A roughly linear fall in TCR beta diversity per million T cells was seen with increasing age. Whereas aged donors had fewer naive CD4+ cells, long-lived donors had more of them and higher diversity.

Isolated PBMCs totaled at least 6.5 million in each sample. Concerning this clonotype: No antigen is known for it.

The J segment lost 9 bases and the V segment lost 2 bases, leaving 6 bases of the junction unmatched. CDR3 length: 16 residues. Germline CDR1 reads SGHAT; CDR2 reads FQNNGV. Material for sequencing was blood. This sequence was found in a middle-aged woman in good health. The gene calls are TRBV11-2 and TRBJ2-2; 13 nucleotides match TRBD2. Here the CDR3 reads CASSLTSGGGHRELFF. CDR3 DNA: TGTGCCAGCAGCTTAACTAGCGGGGGGGGTCACAGGGAGCTGTTTTTT. Filled out from reference TRBV11-2 and TRBJ2-2, the complete variable domain reads EAGVAQSPRYKIIEKRQSVAFWCNPISGHATLYWYQQILGQGPKLLIQFQNNGVVDDSQLPKDRFSAERLKGVDSTLKIQPAKLEDSAVYLCASSLTSGGGHRELFFGEGSRLTVL.